The text below deals with one T cell receptor beta chain. Its antigen is not known. These data originate in a study of vaccination effects on CD4 cells after COVID-19. Whole-study results and caveats: Convalescent patients were few in the study, and early post-infection timepoints were absent.

ViraFEST used viral peptide pools to expand antigen-specific CD4+ T cells before sequencing. On day 10 of culture, CD4+ T cells were separated out. Negative nucleocapsid antibody tests before and after vaccination confirmed no previous SARS-CoV-2 infection. Assay used: immunoSEQ multiplex PCR; TCRdb lists only in-frame clones, some missing. The table includes more than 50,000 clones, 81% detected once. V was clipped by 2 bases and J by 2 bases; unmatched bases: 4. In germline, CDR1 is KGHDR, CDR2 SFDVKD. The CDR3 runs to 15 residues. The material was CD4+ T cells from PBMCs cultured with HCoV-229E spike peptides, obtained before COVID-19 vaccination. The origin of this receptor is a human donor who received a COVID-19 vaccine. The chain has TRBV24-1 and TRBJ1-2, with 7 bases lining up with TRBD1. CDR3 amino acids: CATSDYAGGNYGYTF. As DNA, the CDR3 is TGTGCCACCAGTGATTATGCAGGGGGAAACTATGGCTACACCTTC.